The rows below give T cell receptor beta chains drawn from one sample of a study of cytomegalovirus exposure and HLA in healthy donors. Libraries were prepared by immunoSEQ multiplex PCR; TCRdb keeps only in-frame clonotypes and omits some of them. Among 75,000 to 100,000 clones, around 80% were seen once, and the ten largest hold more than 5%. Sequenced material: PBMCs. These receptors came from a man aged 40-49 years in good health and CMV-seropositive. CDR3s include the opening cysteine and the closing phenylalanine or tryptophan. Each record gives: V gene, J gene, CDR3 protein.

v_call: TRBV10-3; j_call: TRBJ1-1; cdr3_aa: CAISDPGAYTEAFF
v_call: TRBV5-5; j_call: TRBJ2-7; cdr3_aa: CASILGGIPLEQYF
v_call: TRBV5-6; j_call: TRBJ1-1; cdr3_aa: CASSLGDTQGTEAFF
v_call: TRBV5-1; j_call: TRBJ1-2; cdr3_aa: CASSLAGTANYGYTF
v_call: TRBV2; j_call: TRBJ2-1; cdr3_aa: CATSTGTSGGGYNEQFF
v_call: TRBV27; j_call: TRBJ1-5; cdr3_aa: CASSPGTGYAHQPQHF
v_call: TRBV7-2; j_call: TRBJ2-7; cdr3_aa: CASSLDLAGGGEQYF
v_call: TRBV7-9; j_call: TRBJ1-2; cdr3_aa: CSSSLWPQGYTF
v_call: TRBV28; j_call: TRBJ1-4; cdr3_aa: CASRGGNEEKLFF
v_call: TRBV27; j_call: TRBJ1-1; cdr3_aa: CASKGAMNTEAFF
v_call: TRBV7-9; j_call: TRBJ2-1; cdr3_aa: CASSPTGGVYNEQFF
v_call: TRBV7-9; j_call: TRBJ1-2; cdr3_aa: CSSSLDLNYGYTF
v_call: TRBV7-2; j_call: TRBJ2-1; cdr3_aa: CASSLARTSGRNEQFF
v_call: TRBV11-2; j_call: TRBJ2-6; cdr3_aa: CASSPRDRGPGANVLTF
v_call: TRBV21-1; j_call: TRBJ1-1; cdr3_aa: CASSGGPEAFF
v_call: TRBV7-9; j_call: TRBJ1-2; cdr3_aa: CASSQDYGYTF
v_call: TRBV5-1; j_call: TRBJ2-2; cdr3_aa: CASSLAGGSTGELFF
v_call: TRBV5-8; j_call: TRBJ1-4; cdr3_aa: CASSLFPEVNEKLFF
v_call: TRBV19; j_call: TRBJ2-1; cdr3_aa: CASSTDRDNEQFF
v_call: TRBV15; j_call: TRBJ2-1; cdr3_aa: CATSGGTSGRYNEQFF
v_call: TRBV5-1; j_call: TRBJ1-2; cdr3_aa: CASSPDGSPYGYTF
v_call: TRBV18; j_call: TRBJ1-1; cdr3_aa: CASSPGQGVGTEAFF
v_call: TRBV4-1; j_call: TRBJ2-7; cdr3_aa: CASSQGPPGQGHHEQYF
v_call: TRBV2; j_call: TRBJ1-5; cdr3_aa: CASGERGGAGQPQHF
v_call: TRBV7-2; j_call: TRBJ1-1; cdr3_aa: CASSLGGTVNTEAFF
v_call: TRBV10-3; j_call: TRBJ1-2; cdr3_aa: CATQQGGYGYTF
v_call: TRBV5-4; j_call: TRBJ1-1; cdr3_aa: CASSGGQGGPEAFF
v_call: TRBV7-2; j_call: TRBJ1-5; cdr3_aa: CASSSSGQPQHF
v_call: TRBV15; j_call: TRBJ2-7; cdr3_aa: CATSKDRGHYEQYF
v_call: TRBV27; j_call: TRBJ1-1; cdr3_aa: CASSSGGLGTEAFF
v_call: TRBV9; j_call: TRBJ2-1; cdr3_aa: CASSVVSGGPNEQFF
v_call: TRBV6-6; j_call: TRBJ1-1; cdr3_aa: CASSADREWTEAFF
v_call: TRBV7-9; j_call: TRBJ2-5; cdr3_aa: CASITGGGQETQYF
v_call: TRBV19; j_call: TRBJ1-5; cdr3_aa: CASSIGTGLNQPQHF
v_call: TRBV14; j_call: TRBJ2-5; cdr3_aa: CASSPRHLETQYF
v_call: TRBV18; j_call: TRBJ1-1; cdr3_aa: CASSPPPLGNTEAFF
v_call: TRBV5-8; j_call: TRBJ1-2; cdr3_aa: CASSSDRSGSYTF
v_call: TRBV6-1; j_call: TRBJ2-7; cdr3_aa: CASREVKYEQYF
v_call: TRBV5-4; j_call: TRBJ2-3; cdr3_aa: CASSRTSRATSDTQYF
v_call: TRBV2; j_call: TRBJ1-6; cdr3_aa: CASSEEGSRGRGGDNSPLHF
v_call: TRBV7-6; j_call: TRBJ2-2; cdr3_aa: CASSLALAGGELFF
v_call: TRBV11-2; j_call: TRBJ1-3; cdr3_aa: CASSPWQALTGNTIYF
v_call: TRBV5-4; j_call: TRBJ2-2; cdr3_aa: CASSRGQGNTGELFF
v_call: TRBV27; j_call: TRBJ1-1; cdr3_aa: CASSWGDRAEAFF
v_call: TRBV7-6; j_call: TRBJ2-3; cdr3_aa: CASSISGGPTDTQYF
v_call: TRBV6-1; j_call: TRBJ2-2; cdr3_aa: CASTPSRLTGELFF
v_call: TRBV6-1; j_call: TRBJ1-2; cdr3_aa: CASTLAGEDGYTF
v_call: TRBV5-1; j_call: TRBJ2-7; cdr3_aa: CASSSPTGGSSYEQYF
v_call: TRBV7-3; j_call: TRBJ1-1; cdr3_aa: CASSLTMSSEAFF
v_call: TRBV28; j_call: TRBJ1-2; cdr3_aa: CASRPGTDNPLGYGYTF
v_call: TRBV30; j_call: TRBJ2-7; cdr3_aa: CAWRDSSYEQYF
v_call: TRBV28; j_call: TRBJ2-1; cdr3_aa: CASSFASGRGHEQFF
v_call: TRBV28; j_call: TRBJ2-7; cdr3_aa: CASSFGQSEQYF
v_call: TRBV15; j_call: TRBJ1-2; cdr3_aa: CATSRERGTGWGLYGYTF
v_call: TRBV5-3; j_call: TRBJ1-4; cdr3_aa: CARSFLRNRGNGEKLFF